This T cell receptor (beta chain) was obtained from a study of cytomegalovirus exposure and HLA in healthy donors. Overall study results and limits: Most observed TCR sequences were rare, whereas some public TCRs were detected in many donors.

Germline lookup yields CDR1 SEHNR and CDR2 FQNEAQ (reference sequence). The CDR3 loop spans 16 amino acids. To note about this clone: Its antigen is not identified. Its ends do not fully match the called genes, so a read error is possible.

Vbeta (60) and Jbeta (13) primers were used in the PCR. Clones were read by immunoSEQ multiplex PCR, and TCRdb kept only the in-frame ones, dropping some. The top ten hold approximately 0.63% of the sample, which has about 200,000 clones, less than 85% seen once. This rearrangement joins TRBV7-9 to TRBJ2-7; 12 nucleotides match TRBD1. The sample comprised PBMCs. The TCR comes from a man between 18 and 29 years old in good health and CMV-seronegative. This CDR3 is CSSSLVIGTGGDEQYF. Written as DNA, the CDR3 is TGTTCCAGCAGCTTAGTTATCGGGACAGGGGGCGACGAGCAGTACTTC.